The rows below give T cell receptor beta chains drawn from one sample of a study of untreated major depressive disorder. Measured with immunoSEQ multiplex PCR; TCRdb has only the in-frame clones, and not every one. The sample contains about 25,000 clones, over 80% of which appear only once. Sequencing was carried out using CD4+ T cells from PBMCs. Receptors originate from a woman between 25 and 40 years old with major depressive disorder. Both conserved end residues are trimmed from each CDR3. Fields, in order: CDR3 length, V gene, J gene, CDR3 protein.

>11|TRBV7-3|TRBJ1-1
ASSRDPNTEAF
>15|TRBV2|TRBJ2-7
ASVGASGSLSSYEQY
>13|TRBV14|TRBJ2-2
ASSIRRGGTGELF
>12|TRBV7-2|TRBJ2-7
ASSLAPGAGEQY
>11|TRBV2|TRBJ2-7
ASNGQGIYEQY
>12|TRBV10-3|TRBJ1-6
AISGRDFNSPLH
>11|TRBV7-2|TRBJ2-7
ASSRTRSYEQY
>13|TRBV28|TRBJ1-6
ASSSPTTPNSPLH
>13|TRBV28|TRBJ2-7
ASSPIHRRRDEQY
>10|TRBV7-8|TRBJ2-5
ASMQGQETQY
>13|TRBV5-1|TRBJ2-2
ASSLGQGNTGELF